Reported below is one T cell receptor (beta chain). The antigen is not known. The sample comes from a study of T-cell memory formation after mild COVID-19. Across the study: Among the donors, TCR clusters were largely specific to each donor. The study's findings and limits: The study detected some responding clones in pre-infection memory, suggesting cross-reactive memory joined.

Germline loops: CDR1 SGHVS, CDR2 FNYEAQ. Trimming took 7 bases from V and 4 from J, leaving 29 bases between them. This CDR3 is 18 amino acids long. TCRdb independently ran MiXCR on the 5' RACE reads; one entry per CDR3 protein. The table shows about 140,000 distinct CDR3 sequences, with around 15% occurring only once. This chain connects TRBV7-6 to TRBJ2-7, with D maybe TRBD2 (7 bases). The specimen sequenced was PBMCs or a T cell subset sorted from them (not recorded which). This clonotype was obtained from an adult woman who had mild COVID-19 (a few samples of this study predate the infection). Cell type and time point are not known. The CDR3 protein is CASTQTQGGGEFIYEQYF. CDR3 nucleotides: TGTGCCAGCACCCAGACCCAGGGAGGGGGGGAGTTTATTTACGAGCAGTACTTC.